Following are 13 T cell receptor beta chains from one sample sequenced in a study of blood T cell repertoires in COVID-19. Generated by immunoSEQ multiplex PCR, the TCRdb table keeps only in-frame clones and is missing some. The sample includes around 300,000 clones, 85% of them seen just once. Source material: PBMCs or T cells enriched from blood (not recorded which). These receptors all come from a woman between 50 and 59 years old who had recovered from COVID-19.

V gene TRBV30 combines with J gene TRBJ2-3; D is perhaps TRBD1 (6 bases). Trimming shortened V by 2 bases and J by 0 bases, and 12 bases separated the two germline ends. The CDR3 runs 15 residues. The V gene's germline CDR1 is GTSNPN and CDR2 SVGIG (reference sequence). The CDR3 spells CAWSSGTPSTDTQYF. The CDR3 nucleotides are TGTGCCTGGAGTTCCGGGACACCTAGCACAGATACGCAGTATTTT. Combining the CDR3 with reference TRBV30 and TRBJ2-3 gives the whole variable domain SQTIHQWPATLVQPVGSPLSLECTVEGTSNPNLYWYRQAAGRGLQLLFYSVGIGQISSEVPQNLSASRPQDRQFILSSKKLLLSDSGFYLCAWSSGTPSTDTQYFGPGTRLTVL.

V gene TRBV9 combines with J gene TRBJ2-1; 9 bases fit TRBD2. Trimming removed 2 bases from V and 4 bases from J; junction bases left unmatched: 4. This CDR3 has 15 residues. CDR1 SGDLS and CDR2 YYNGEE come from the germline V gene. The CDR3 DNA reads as TGTGCCAGCAGCGTTAGCGGGAGTTATTACAATGAGCAGTTCTTC. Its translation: CASSVSGSYYNEQFF.

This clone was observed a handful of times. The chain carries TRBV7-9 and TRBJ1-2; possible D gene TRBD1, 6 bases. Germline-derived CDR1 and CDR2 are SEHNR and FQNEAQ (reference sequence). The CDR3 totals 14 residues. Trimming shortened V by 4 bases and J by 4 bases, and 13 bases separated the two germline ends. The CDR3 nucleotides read TGTGCCAGCAGCTCGGTTACAGGGACCTATGGCTACACCTTC. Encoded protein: CASSSVTGTYGYTF.

The CDR3 DNA follows: TGTGCCAGTAGTGGGGACACCAAGAGCTCCTATAATTCACCCCTCCACTTT. It translates to CASSGDTKSSYNSPLHF. The chain combines TRBV19 with TRBJ1-6; maybe TRBD1 (6 bases). In germline, CDR1 is LNHDA, CDR2 SQIVND (reference sequence). V gave up 5 bases and J gave up 0 bases, with 14 bases separating them. The CDR3 has 17 amino acids.

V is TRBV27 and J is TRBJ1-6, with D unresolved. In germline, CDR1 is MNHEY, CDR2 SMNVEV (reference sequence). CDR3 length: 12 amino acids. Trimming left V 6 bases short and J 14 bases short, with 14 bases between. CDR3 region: CASSPPGVSLHF. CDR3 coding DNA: TGTGCCAGCAGCCCACCCGGGGTTTCCCTCCACTTT.

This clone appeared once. Written as DNA, the CDR3 is TGTGCCAGCAGCTTAGGGGGGCGAAGCAATCAGCCCCAGCATTTT. This codes for CASSLGGRSNQPQHF. The chain employs TRBV7-2 and TRBJ1-5; D perhaps matches TRBD1 (6 bases). Germline V CDR1 and CDR2: SGHTA, FQGNSA. This CDR3 region has 15 residues. V lost 1 base, J lost 1 base, and 8 bases lay in between.

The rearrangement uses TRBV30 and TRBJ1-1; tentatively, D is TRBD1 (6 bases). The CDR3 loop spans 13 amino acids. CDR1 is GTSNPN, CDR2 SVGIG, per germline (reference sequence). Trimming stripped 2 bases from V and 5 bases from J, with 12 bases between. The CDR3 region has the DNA TGTGCCTGGAGTCGGGAGGGGGTGACTGAAGCTTTCTTT. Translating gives CAWSREGVTEAFF.

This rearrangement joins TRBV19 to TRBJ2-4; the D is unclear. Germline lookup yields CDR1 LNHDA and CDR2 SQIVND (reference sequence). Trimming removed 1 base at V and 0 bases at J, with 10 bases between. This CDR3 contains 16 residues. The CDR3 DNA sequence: TGTGCCAGTAGTATAGCCCCACTACTAGCCAAAAACATTCAGTACTTC. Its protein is CASSIAPLLAKNIQYF.

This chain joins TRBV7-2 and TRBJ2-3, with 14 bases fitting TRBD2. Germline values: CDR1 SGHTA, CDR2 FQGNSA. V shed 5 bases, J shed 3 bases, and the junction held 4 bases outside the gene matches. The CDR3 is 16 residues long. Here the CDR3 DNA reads TGTGCCAGCAGCCGGGGACTAGCGGGAGTAACAGATACGCAGTATTTT. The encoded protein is CASSRGLAGVTDTQYF. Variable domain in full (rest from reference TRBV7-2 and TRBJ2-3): GAGVSQSPSNKVTEKGKDVELRCDPISGHTALYWYRQSLGQGLEFLIYFQGNSAPDKSGLPSDRFSAERTGGSVSTLTIQRTQQEDSAVYLCASSRGLAGVTDTQYFGPGTRLTVL.

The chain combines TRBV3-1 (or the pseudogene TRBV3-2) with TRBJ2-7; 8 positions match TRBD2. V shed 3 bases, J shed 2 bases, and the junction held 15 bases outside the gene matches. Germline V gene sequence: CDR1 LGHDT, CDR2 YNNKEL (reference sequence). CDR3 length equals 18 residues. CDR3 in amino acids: CASSHDVREGQDPYEQYF. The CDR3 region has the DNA TGTGCCAGCAGCCATGATGTACGGGAGGGCCAAGACCCCTACGAGCAGTACTTC.

The CDR3 sequence is CASSTQSGGLANEQYF. The DNA for the CDR3 is TGTGCCAGCAGCACACAATCGGGGGGGCTAGCGAACGAGCAGTACTTC. The V call is TRBV11-2, the J call TRBJ2-7; 8 bases match TRBD2. After removal of 5 bases from V and 5 bases from J, the junction contained 14 bases not matched to a gene. The CDR3 is made up of 16 amino acids. The germline V gene encodes CDR1 SGHAT and CDR2 FQNNGV.

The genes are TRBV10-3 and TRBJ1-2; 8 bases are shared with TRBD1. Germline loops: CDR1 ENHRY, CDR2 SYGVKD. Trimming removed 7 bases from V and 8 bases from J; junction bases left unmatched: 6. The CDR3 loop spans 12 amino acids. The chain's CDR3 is CAITGQGEGYTF. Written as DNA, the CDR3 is TGTGCCATCACTGGACAGGGAGAAGGCTACACCTTC.

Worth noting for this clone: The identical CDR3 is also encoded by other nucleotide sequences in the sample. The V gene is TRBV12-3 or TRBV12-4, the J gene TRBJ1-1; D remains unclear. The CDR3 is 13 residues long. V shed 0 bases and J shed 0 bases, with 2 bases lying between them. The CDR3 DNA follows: TGTGCCAGCAGTTTAGCTATGAACACTGAAGCTTTCTTT. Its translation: CASSLAMNTEAFF.